This T cell receptor beta chain stems from a study of T cells after yellow fever vaccination. Study-level points and caveats: Secondary responses were weaker yet peaked faster, day 5 versus 15. Detected again after the booster were most primary-vaccination clones, at approximately 96% CD4 and nearly 90% CD8. There was a possibility that FACS-sorted repertoires contained abundant clonotypes contaminating from the bulk population.

In TCRdb, the 5' RACE reads were re-called with MiXCR into one record per CDR3 protein. The sample has 200,000 to 250,000 distinct CDR3 sequences; 3.2% are singletons. The CDR3 is 19 amino acids. CDR1 and CDR2 from the germline V gene are SGHAT and FQNNGV. V lost 1 base, J lost 0 bases, and 8 bases stayed unmatched. This clonotype was counted many times. What it binds is not known. The rearrangement links TRBV11-2 to TRBJ2-1; TRBD2 matches at 11 bases. The TCR originated in a man aged 18 to 30 who received the YFV17D yellow fever vaccine. Sequences were derived from CD4+ T cells sorted from PBMCs, sampled 10 days after the yellow fever booster vaccination. The CDR3 DNA sequence: TGTGCCAGCAGCTTAGGGACTAGCGGGCCCGGGGGCTCCTACAATGAGCAGTTCTTC. This codes for CASSLGTSGPGGSYNEQFF.